Each of the 19 T cell receptor beta chains below was sequenced from the same sample in a study of cytomegalovirus exposure and HLA in healthy donors. PCR primers comprised 60 Vbeta and 13 Jbeta primers. TCRdb keeps only in-frame clones here, not all; method: immunoSEQ multiplex PCR. This sample carries around 140,000 clones, with approximately 1.5% going to the ten biggest clones. The sequencing sample was made of PBMCs. The receptors stem from a woman between 45 and 65 years old in good health and CMV-seronegative.

The gene calls are TRBV4-2 and TRBJ2-7; D perhaps matches TRBD2 (6 bases). CDR1 is LGHNA and CDR2 is YNFKEQ in the germline V gene. V was clipped by 1 base and J by 3 bases, with 10 bases between them. The CDR3 runs to 14 residues. The CDR3 region has the DNA TGTGCCAGCAGCCAAGCCGGGGGAGTCTACGAGCAGTACTTC. This codes for CASSQAGGVYEQYF.

CDR3 protein: CASSDSHRAQYF. CDR3 in DNA: TGTGCCAGCAGTGACTCGCACAGAGCGCAGTATTTT. This chain connects TRBV6-4 to TRBJ2-3; no firm D call. CDR1 and CDR2 from the germline V gene are MRHNA and SNTAGT. Trimming left V 0 bases short and J 10 bases short, with 8 bases between. CDR3 length: 12 residues.

The chain is built from TRBV19 and TRBJ2-7; 7 nucleotides match TRBD2. CDR1 LNHDA and CDR2 SQIVND come from the germline V gene (reference sequence). V shed 6 bases, J shed 3 bases, and the junction held 8 bases outside the gene matches. The CDR3 spans 14 residues. CDR3 loop: CASSGTIQNYEQYF. The CDR3, as DNA: TGTGCCAGTAGCGGGACTATTCAAAACTACGAGCAGTACTTC. The full variable domain, rest sourced from reference TRBV19 and TRBJ2-7, is DGGITQSPKYLFRKEGQNVTLSCEQNLNHDAMYWYRQDPGQGLRLIYYSQIVNDFQKGDIAEGYSVSREKKESFPLTVTSAQKNPTAFYLCASSGTIQNYEQYFGPGTRLTVT.

This chain joins TRBV4-3 and TRBJ2-7; D might be TRBD1 (5 bases). The length of the CDR3 is 15 residues. V was shortened by 5 bases and J by 2 bases, with 16 bases between the two germline ends. Germline V CDR1 and CDR2: LGHNA, YSLEER. The CDR3 sequence: CASSAREAGPYEQYF. CDR3 sequence (DNA): TGCGCCAGCAGCGCCCGAGAGGCAGGGCCCTACGAGCAGTACTTC.

DNA of the CDR3: TGTGCCAGCAGTCATGGGGCTAGAGGAGCTAATGAAAAACTGTTTTTT. Protein product: CASSHGARGANEKLFF. The chain employs TRBV2 and TRBJ1-4, with D perhaps TRBD1 (5 bases). V shed 5 bases and J shed 3 bases, with 16 bases lying between them. The CDR3 has 16 residues. Germline loops: CDR1 SNHLY, CDR2 FYNNEI. Drawing the rest from reference TRBV2 and TRBJ1-4, the complete variable domain is EPEVTQTPSHQVTQMGQEVILRCVPISNHLYFYWYRQILGQKVEFLVSFYNNEISEKSEIFDDQFSVERPDGSNFTLKIRSTKLEDSAMYFCASSHGARGANEKLFFGSGTQLSVL.

The chain carries TRBV9 and TRBJ1-2, with a possible D match to TRBD1 (6 bases). Deletions cut 7 bases from V and 6 bases from J, with 25 bases between. The germline V gene has CDR1 SGDLS and CDR2 YYNGEE. CDR3 length: 16 amino acids. For the CDR3, the DNA is TGTGCCAGCGCCCAGCGGGGGCGCGGATATGGAAATGGCTACACCTTC. This sequence encodes CASAQRGRGYGNGYTF.

The V call is TRBV5-4, the J call TRBJ2-3; 12 bases agree with TRBD2. Germline CDR1 SGHNT, CDR2 YYREEE (reference sequence). The CDR3 has 13 residues. J was trimmed by 11 bases and V by 4 bases; bases with no gene match: 5. The CDR3 DNA reads as TGTGCCAGCAGCAGTCAACTAGCGGGGGGGCAGTATTTT. It is translated as CASSSQLAGGQYF.

V is TRBV19 and J is TRBJ2-7, with D tentatively TRBD2 (6 bases). Between the trimmed V and J ends, which lost 1 base and 0 bases, there was a span of 13 bases. The length of the CDR3 is 16 residues. Germline assignment: CDR1 LNHDA and CDR2 SQIVND (reference sequence). CDR3 loop: CASSIVGSGLSYEQYF. Written as DNA, the CDR3 is TGTGCCAGTAGTATAGTTGGTAGCGGCCTCTCCTACGAGCAGTACTTC.

This chain connects TRBV18 to TRBJ1-1; 8 positions match TRBD1. Germline V gene data show CDR1 as KGHSH and CDR2 as LQKENI. The V and J ends lost 5 bases and 0 bases, in that order; junction bases with no gene match: 5. The CDR3 contains 15 residues. The CDR3 spells CASSARTGLNTEAFF. The CDR3 bases are TGTGCCAGCTCAGCCCGGACAGGGTTGAACACTGAAGCTTTCTTT.

This chain joins TRBV5-4 and TRBJ2-7; D may be TRBD1 (7 bases). Germline V lookup: CDR1 SGHNT, CDR2 YYREEE (reference sequence). The CDR3 contains 14 residues. V was pared by 2 bases and J by 6 bases, with 15 bases between. This CDR3 is CASSFKGARGEQYF. The CDR3 DNA sequence: TGTGCCAGCAGCTTCAAGGGGGCGCGGGGCGAGCAGTACTTC.

The chain joins TRBV20-1 to TRBJ2-5, with TRBD2 matching 7 bases. In germline, CDR1 is DFQATT, CDR2 SNEGSKA (reference sequence). The CDR3 is 10 amino acids. The CDR3 sequence: CSTGGQTQYF. The CDR3 DNA sequence: TGCAGCACGGGGGGACAGACCCAGTACTTC.

The chain combines TRBV2 with TRBJ2-1; D is possibly TRBD2 (6 bases). V was clipped by 7 bases and J by 10 bases, with 11 bases between them. Germline loops: CDR1 SNHLY, CDR2 FYNNEI. The CDR3 sequence is 11 residues long. CDR3 bases: TGTGCCAGCACTAAGGGACTCGAGCAGTTCTTC. Translating gives CASTKGLEQFF.

The rearrangement uses TRBV11-1 and TRBJ2-7, with TRBD1 as a possible D gene (6 bases). The length of the CDR3 is 15 residues. The V gene's germline CDR1 is SGHAT and CDR2 FQDESV (reference sequence). Trimming took 2 bases from V and 3 from J, leaving 14 bases between them. CDR3: CASSLPAGAVYEQYF. In DNA form, the CDR3 reads TGTGCCAGCAGCTTACCCGCAGGGGCTGTCTACGAGCAGTACTTC. Full variable domain (outside the CDR3, taken from reference TRBV11-1 and TRBJ2-7): EAEVAQSPRYKITEKSQAVAFWCDPISGHATLYWYRQILGQGPELLVQFQDESVVDDSQLPKDRFSAERLKGVDSTLKIQPAELGDSAMYLCASSLPAGAVYEQYFGPGTRLTVT.

This chain uses TRBV6-1 with TRBJ1-1; D gene unclear. Germline-derived CDR1 and CDR2 are MNHNS and SASEGT. With 8 bases removed from V and 3 bases from J, the gap between germline ends came to 13 bases. The CDR3 spans 13 residues. This CDR3 reads CASSIKLDTEAFF. DNA of the CDR3: TGTGCCAGCTCCATAAAGCTGGACACTGAAGCTTTCTTT.

The rearrangement uses TRBV29-1 and TRBJ1-1; D may be TRBD1 (6 bases). Looked up from germline, CDR1 is SQVTM and CDR2 is ANQGSEA. There are 12 residues in the CDR3. V lost 5 bases to trimming and J lost 4 bases, with 11 bases between them. The CDR3 loop is CSVQGWVTEAFF. The CDR3 DNA is TGCAGCGTTCAGGGGTGGGTCACTGAAGCTTTCTTT.

The V call is TRBV4-2, the J call TRBJ1-2; the D gene is possibly TRBD1 (5 bases). The CDR3 has 14 amino acids. CDR1 LGHNA and CDR2 YNFKEQ come from the germline V gene. V was cut by 1 base and J by 4 bases, with 10 bases left in between. The CDR3, as DNA: TGTGCCAGCAGCCAAGCTCGGGGGAGCTATGGCTACACCTTC. Residues: CASSQARGSYGYTF.

The CDR3 spells CASSFVRGTGEAFF. The CDR3 DNA follows: TGTGCCAGCAGCTTCGTTCGTGGTACAGGTGAAGCTTTCTTT. V usage is TRBV7-2 and J usage is TRBJ1-1; maybe TRBD1 (5 bases). The length of the CDR3 is 14 residues. Trimming took off 3 bases at V and 7 bases at J, with 15 bases between the two ends. Germline CDR1 reads SGHTA; CDR2 reads FQGNSA. Using reference TRBV7-2 and TRBJ1-1 for the parts outside the CDR3, the full variable domain is GAGVSQSPSNKVTEKGKDVELRCDPISGHTALYWYRQSLGQGLEFLIYFQGNSAPDKSGLPSDRFSAERTGGSVSTLTIQRTQQEDSAVYLCASSFVRGTGEAFFGQGTRLTVV.

V gene TRBV18 combines with J gene TRBJ1-2, with 10 positions matching TRBD1. The CDR3 has 18 amino acids. V gave up 3 bases and J gave up 4 bases; unmatched junction bases: 14. Germline-derived CDR1 and CDR2 are KGHSH and LQKENI. CDR3 DNA: TGTGCCAGCTCACCCTCGGTGACAGGGGGCCGAAACGCCTATGGCTACACCTTC. As protein: CASSPSVTGGRNAYGYTF. The complete variable domain, with remaining parts taken from reference TRBV18 and TRBJ1-2, reads NAGVMQNPRHLVRRRGQEARLRCSPMKGHSHVYWYRQLPEEGLKFMVYLQKENIIDESGMPKERFSAEFPKEGPSILRIQQVVRGDSAAYFCASSPSVTGGRNAYGYTFGSGTRLTVV.

The chain has TRBV7-2 and TRBJ2-5; 8 bases line up with TRBD1. The V gene's germline CDR1 is SGHTA and CDR2 FQGNSA. Losses at the gene ends were 4 bases for V and 5 bases for J; bases not matched to a gene: 9. The CDR3 totals 15 residues. CDR3 DNA: TGTGCCAGCAGCTCAGCCCAGGGGGCGCGGGAGACCCAGTACTTC. This gives the protein CASSSAQGARETQYF.